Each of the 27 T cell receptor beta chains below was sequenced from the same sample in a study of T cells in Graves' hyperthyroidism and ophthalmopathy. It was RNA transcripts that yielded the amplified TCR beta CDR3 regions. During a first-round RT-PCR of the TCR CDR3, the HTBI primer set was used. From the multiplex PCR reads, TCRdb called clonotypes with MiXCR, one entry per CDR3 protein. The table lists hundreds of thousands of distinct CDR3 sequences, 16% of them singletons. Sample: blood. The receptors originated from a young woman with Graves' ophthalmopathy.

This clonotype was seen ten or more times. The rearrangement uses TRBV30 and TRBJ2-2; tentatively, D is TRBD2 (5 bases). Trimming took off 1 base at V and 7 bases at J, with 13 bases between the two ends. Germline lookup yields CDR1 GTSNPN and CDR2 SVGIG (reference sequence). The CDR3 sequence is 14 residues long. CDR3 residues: CAWSGSRAGGELFF. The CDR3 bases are TGTGCCTGGAGTGGGTCGCGGGCTGGCGGGGAGCTGTTTTTT.

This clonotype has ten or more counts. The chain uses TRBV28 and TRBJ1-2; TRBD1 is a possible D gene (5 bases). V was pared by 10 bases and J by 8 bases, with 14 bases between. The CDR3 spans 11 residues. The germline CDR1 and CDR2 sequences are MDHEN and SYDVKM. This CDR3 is CATYGGGGYTF. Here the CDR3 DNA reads TGTGCCACCTATGGGGGGGGAGGCTACACCTTC.

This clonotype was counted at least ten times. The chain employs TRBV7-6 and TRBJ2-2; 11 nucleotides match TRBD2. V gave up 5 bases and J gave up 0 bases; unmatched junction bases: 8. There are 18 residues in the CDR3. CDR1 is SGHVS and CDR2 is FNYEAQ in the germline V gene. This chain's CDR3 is CASSPLLAGAANTGELFF. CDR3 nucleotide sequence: TGTGCCAGCAGCCCATTACTAGCGGGGGCCGCGAACACCGGGGAGCTGTTTTTT.

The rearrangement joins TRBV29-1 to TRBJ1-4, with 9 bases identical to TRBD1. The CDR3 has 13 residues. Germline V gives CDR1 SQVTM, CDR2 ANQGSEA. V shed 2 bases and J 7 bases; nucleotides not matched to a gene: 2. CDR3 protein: CSVETQGAEKLFF. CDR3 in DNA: TGCAGCGTTGAAACACAGGGGGCTGAAAAACTGTTTTTT.

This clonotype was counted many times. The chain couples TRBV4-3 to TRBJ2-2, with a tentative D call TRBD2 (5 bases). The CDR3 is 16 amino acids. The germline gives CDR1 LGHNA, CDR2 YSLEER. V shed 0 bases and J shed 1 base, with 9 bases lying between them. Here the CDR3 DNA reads TGCGCCAGCAGCCAAGATTTACGGGAGAACACCGGGGAGCTGTTTTTT. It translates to CASSQDLRENTGELFF.

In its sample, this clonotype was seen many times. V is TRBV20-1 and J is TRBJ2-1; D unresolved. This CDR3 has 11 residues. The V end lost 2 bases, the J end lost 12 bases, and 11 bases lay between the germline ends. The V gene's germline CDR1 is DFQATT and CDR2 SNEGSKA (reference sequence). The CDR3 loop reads CSARPSRVQFF. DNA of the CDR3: TGCAGTGCTAGACCCTCTCGCGTGCAGTTCTTC.

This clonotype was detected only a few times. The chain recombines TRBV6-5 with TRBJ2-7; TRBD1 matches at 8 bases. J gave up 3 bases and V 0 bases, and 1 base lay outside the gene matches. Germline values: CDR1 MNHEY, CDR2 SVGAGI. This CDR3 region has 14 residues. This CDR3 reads CASSYSDRVYEQYF. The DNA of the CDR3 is TGTGCCAGCAGTTACTCGGACAGGGTCTACGAGCAGTACTTC.

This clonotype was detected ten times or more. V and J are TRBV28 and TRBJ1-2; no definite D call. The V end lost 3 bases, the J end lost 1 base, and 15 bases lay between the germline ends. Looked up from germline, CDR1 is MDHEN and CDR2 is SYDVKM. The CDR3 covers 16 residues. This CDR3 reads CASSFVLEAINYGYTF. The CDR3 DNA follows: TGTGCCAGCAGTTTTGTATTGGAGGCGATTAACTATGGCTACACCTTC.

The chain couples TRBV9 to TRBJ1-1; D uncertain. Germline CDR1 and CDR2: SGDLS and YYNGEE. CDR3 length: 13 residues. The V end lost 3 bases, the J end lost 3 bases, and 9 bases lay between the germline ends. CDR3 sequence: CASSAYRDTEAFF. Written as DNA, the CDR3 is TGTGCCAGCAGCGCATACCGGGACACTGAAGCTTTCTTT.

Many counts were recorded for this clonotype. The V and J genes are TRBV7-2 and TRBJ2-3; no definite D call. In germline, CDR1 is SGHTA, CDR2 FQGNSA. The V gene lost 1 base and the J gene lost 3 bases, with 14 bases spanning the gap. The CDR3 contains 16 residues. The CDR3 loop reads CASSLELFLGTDTQYF. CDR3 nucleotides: TGTGCCAGCAGCTTAGAGCTCTTTCTAGGGACAGATACGCAGTATTTT.

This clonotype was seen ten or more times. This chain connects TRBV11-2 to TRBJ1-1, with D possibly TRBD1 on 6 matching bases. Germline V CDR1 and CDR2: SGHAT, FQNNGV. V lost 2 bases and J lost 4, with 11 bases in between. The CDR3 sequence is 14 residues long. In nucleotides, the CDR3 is TGTGCCAGCAGCTTACTGTCAGGGGCCACTGAAGCTTTCTTT. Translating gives CASSLLSGATEAFF.

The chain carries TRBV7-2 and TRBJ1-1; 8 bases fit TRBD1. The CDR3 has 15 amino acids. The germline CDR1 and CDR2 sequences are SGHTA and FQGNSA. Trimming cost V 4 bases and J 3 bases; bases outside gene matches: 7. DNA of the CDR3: TGTGCCAGCAGCTCGCCAACAGGGGGTCACACTGAAGCTTTCTTT. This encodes CASSSPTGGHTEAFF.

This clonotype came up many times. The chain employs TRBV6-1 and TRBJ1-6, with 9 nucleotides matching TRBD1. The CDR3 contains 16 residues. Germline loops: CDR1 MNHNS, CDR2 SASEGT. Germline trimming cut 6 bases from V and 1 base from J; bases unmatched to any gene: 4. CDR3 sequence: CASRIQGASYNSPLHF. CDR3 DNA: TGTGCCAGCAGGATACAGGGGGCTTCCTATAATTCACCCCTCCACTTT.

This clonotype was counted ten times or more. The CDR3 reads CASSSVSSGANVLTF. In nucleotides, the CDR3 is TGTGCCAGCAGCTCCGTTAGCTCTGGGGCCAACGTCCTGACTTTC. The chain couples TRBV28 to TRBJ2-6; no definite D call. V lost 6 bases, J lost 0 bases, and 9 bases lay in between. This CDR3 has 15 residues. Germline V CDR1 and CDR2: MDHEN, SYDVKM.

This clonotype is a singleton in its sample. Here the CDR3 reads CSARDTQGNYGYTF. The CDR3 DNA reads as TGCAGTGCTAGAGATACACAGGGGAACTATGGCTACACCTTC. This chain joins TRBV20-1 and TRBJ1-2; 7 positions match TRBD1. Germline trimming cut 0 bases from V and 2 bases from J; bases unmatched to any gene: 3. Germline CDR1 and CDR2: DFQATT and SNEGSKA (reference sequence). The CDR3 extends over 14 amino acids.

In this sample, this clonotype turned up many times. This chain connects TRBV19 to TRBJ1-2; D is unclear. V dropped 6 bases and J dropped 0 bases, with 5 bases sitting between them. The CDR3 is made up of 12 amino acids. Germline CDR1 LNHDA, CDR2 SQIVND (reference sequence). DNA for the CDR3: TGTGCCAGTAGAGCGGCTAACTATGGCTACACCTTC. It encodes CASRAANYGYTF.

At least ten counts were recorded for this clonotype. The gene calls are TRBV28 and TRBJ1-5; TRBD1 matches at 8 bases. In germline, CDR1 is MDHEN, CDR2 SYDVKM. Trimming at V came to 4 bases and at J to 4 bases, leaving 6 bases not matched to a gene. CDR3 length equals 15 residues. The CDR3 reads CASSSQTGVNQPQHF. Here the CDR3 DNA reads TGTGCCAGCAGTTCTCAGACAGGGGTGAATCAGCCCCAGCATTTT. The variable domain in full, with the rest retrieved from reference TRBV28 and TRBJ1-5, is DVKVTQSSRYLVKRTGEKVFLECVQDMDHENMFWYRQDPGLGLRLIYFSYDVKMKEKGDIPEGYSVSREKKERFSLILESASTNQTSMYLCASSSQTGVNQPQHFGDGTRLSIL.

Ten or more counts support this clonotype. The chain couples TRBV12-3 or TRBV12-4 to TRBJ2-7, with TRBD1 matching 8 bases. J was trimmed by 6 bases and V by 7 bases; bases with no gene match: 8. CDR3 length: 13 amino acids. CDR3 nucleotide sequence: TGTGCCAGCACGGACAGGGTGGAGGGCGAGCAGTACTTC. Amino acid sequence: CASTDRVEGEQYF.

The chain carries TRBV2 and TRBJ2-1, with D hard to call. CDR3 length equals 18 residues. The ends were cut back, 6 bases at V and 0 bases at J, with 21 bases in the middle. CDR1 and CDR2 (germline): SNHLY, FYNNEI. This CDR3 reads CASSLVGFGESSYNEQFF. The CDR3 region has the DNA TGTGCCAGCAGCTTAGTAGGTTTTGGAGAAAGCTCCTACAATGAGCAGTTCTTC.

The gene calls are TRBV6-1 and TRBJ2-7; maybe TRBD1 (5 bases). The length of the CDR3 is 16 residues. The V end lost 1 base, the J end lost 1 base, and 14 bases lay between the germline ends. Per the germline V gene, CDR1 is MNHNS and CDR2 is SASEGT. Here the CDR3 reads CASSEVETDFSYEQYF. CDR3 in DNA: TGTGCCAGCAGTGAAGTGGAGACAGATTTTTCCTACGAGCAGTACTTC.

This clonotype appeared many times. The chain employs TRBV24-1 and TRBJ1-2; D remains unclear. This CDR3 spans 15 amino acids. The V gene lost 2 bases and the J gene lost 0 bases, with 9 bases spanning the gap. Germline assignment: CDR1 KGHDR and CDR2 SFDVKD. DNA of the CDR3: TGTGCCACCAGTGATTCGACGGGAACTAACTATGGCTACACCTTC. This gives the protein CATSDSTGTNYGYTF.

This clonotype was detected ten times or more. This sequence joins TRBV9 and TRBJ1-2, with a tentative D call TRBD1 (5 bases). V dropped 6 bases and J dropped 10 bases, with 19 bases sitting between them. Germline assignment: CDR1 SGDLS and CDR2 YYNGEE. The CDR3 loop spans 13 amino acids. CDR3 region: CASTSGTSEVYTF. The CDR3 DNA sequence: TGTGCCAGCACCTCCGGGACCTCCGAAGTCTACACCTTC.

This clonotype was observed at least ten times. CDR3 residues: CASSLGGRTGELFF. DNA for the CDR3: TGTGCCAGCAGTTTGGGGGGGCGCACCGGGGAGCTGTTTTTT. The genes are TRBV12-3 or TRBV12-4 and TRBJ2-2, with D possibly being TRBD2 (7 bases). This CDR3 is built from 14 residues. Trimming cost V 3 bases and J 4 bases, with 9 bases left between them.

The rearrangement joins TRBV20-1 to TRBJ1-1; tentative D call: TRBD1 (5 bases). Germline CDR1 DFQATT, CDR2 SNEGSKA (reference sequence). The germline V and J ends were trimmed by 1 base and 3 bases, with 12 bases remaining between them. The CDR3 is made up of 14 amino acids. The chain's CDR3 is CSARVAGLDTEAFF. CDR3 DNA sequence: TGCAGTGCTAGAGTCGCAGGGTTAGACACTGAAGCTTTCTTT.

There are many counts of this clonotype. For the CDR3, the DNA is TGTGCCAGCAGTGCAAAGGCTTCAAATGAAAAACTGTTTTTT. As protein: CASSAKASNEKLFF. The gene calls are TRBV2 and TRBJ1-4; D uncertain. The CDR3 has 14 amino acids. Between the trimmed V and J ends, which lost 4 bases and 5 bases, there was a span of 11 bases. CDR1 SNHLY and CDR2 FYNNEI come from the germline V gene.

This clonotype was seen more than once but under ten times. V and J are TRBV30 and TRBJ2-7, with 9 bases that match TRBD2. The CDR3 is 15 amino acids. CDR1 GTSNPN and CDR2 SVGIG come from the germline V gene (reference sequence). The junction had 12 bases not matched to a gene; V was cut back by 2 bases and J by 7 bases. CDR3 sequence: CAWSRRRGGEWEQYF. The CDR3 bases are TGTGCCTGGAGTCGGCGGCGGGGGGGTGAGTGGGAGCAGTACTTC.

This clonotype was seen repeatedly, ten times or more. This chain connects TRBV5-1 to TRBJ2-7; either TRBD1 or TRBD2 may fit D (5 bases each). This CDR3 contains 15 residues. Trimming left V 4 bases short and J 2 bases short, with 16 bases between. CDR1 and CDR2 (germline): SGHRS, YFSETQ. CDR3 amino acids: CASSGDPRNPYEQYF. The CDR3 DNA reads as TGCGCCAGCAGCGGGGACCCACGGAACCCCTACGAGCAGTACTTC.